This TCR beta chain was retrieved from a study of CD8 T cells in Susac syndrome. General study findings and limits: The study conceded that relatively few individuals underwent its TCR sequencing and HLA analysis.

The authors sequenced TCR beta from blood CD8+ and CD4+ T cells. Germline-derived CDR1 and CDR2 are SGHRS and YFSETQ. Trimming removed 4 bases at V and 1 base at J, with 11 bases between. The CDR3 spans 14 residues. Random hexamers were used to reverse transcribe roughly 0.45 to 1 ug of RNA. The CDR3 of TCR beta was amplified by immunoSEQ multiplex PCR across 54 Vbeta and 13 Jbeta. A single record per CDR3 protein comes from TCRdb applying MiXCR to the immunoSEQ multiplex PCR reads. The data show fewer than 350,000 distinct CDR3 sequences, with about 90% seen just once and around 0.07% held by the top ten. On this clonotype: The antigen remains undetermined.

The specimen was CD4+ T cells from PBMCs. The sequence was obtained from a human donor with multiple sclerosis. The chain carries TRBV5-1 and TRBJ1-1, with D perhaps TRBD1 (6 bases). CDR3 in amino acids: CASSPGQTNTEAFF. The CDR3 bases are TGCGCCAGCAGCCCTGGACAGACGAACACTGAAGCTTTCTTT.